This T cell receptor (beta chain) was documented in a study of identical twins. The CDR3 has 18 amino acids. V dropped 4 bases and J dropped 7 bases, with 29 bases sitting between them. Germline V gene data show CDR1 as MNHEY and CDR2 as SVGAGI. This clonotype was seen only a few times. TCRdb fed the 5' RACE reads into MiXCR, producing one record per CDR3 protein. The sample yields approximately 230,000 distinct CDR3 sequences, around 6.5% seen once. A further study also used this sample, focusing on T cells expressing NK-cell markers. Per that study: The CD3+CD56-NKG2C+ fraction of a handful of donors was likewise dominated by these clonotypes.

The specimen was CD8+ T cells sorted from blood. This TCR was sampled from a woman younger than 30 in good health. The chain joins TRBV6-5 to TRBJ2-7; TRBD2 is a possible D gene (5 bases). The CDR3 nucleotides read TGTGCCAGCAGTTCCGATGGACTGGCTTCCCCACTTTCGGGAGAGCAGTACTTC. Amino acids: CASSSDGLASPLSGEQYF.